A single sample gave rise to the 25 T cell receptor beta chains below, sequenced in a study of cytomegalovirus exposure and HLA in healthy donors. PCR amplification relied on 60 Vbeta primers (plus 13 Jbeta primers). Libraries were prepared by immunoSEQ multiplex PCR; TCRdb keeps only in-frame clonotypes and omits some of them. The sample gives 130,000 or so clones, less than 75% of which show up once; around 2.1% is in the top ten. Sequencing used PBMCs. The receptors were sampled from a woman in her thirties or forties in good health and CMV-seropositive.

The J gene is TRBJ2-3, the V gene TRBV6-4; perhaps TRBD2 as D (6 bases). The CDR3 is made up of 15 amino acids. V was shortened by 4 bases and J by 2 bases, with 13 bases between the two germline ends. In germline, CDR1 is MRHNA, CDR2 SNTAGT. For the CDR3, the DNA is TGTGCCAGCAGTGGGGGGGACCAAGACACAGATACGCAGTATTTT. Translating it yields CASSGGDQDTDTQYF.

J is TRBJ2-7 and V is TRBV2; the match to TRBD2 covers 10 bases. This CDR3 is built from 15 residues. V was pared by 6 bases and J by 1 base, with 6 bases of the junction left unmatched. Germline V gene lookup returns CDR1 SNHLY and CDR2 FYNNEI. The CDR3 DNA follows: TGTGCCAGCAGGCTCGGGACTAGCGCGTCCTACGAGCAGTACTTC. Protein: CASRLGTSASYEQYF.

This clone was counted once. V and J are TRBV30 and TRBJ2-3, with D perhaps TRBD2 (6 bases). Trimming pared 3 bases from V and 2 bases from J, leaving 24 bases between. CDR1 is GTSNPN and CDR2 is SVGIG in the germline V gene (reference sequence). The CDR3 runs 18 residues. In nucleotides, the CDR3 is TGTGCCTGGAGCCTGGAAACGGGGGAACCAAAAAACACAGATACGCAGTATTTT. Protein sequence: CAWSLETGEPKNTDTQYF.

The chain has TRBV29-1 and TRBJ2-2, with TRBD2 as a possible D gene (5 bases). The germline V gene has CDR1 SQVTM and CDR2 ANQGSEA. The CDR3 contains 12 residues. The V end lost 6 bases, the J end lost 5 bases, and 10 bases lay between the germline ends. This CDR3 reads CSVKTRTGELFF. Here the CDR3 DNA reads TGCAGCGTCAAAACTAGAACCGGGGAGCTGTTTTTT.

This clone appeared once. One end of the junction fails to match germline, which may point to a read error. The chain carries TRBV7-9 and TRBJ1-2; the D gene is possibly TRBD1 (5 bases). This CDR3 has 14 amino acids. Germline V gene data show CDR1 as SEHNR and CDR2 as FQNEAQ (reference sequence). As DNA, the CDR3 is TGTTCCAGCAGCTTAGTTGCGACAGACTATGGCTACACCTTC. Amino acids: CSSSLVATDYGYTF.

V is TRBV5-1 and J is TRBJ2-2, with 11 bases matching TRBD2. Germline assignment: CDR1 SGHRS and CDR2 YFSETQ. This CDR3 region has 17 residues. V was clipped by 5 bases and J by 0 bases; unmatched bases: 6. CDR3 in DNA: TGCGCCAGCAGAAAGACTAGCGGGGCTTCGAACACCGGGGAGCTGTTTTTT. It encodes CASRKTSGASNTGELFF.

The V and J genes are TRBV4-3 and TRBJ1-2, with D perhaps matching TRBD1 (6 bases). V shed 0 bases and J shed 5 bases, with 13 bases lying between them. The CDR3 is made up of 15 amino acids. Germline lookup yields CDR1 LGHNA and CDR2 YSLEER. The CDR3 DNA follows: TGCGCCAGCAGCCAAGATATTTCAGGGGCTTATGGCTACACCTTC. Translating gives CASSQDISGAYGYTF.

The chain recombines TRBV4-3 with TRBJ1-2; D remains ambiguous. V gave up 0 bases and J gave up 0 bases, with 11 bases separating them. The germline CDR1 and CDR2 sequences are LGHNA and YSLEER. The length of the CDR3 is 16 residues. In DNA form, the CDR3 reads TGCGCCAGCAGCCAAGAGGCACCGCCCTCTAACTATGGCTACACCTTC. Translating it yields CASSQEAPPSNYGYTF.

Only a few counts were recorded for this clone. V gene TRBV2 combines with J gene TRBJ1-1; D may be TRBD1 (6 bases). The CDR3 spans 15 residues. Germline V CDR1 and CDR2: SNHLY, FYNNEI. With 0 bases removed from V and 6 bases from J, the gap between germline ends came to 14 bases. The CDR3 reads CASSEAGRGVPEAFF. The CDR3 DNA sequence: TGTGCCAGCAGTGAAGCGGGGAGGGGGGTGCCTGAAGCTTTCTTT.

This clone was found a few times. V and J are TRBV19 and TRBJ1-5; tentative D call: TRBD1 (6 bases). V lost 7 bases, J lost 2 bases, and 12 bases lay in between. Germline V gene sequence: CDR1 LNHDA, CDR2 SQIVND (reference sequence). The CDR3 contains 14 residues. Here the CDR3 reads CASKRQVGNQPQHF. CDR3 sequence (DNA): TGTGCCAGTAAGCGACAGGTGGGCAATCAGCCCCAGCATTTT.

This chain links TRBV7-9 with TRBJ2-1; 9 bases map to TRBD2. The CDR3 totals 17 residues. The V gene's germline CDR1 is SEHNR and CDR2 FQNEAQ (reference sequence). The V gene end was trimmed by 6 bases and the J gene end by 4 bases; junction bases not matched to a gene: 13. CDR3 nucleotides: TGTGCCAGCAGGTACCACTGGGCTAGCGGGATATACAATGAGCAGTTCTTC. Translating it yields CASRYHWASGIYNEQFF.

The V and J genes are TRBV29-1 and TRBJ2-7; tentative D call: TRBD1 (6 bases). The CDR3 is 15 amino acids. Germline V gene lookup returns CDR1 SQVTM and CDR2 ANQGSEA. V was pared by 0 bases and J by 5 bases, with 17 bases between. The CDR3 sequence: CSVEDRSLGQNEQYF. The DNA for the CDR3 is TGCAGCGTTGAAGATCGGAGCTTAGGACAGAACGAGCAGTACTTC.

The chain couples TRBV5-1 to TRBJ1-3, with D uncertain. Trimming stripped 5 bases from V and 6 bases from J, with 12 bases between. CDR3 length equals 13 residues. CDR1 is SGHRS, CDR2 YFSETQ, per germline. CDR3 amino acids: CASRRSAENTIYF. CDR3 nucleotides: TGCGCCAGCAGGCGGTCTGCCGAAAACACCATATATTTT.

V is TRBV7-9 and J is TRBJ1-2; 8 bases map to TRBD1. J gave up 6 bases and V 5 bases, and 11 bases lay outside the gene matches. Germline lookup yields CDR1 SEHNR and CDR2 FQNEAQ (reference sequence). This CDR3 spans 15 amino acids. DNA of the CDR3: TGTGCCAGCAGCGCCCCGGGGGGACAGGTTGATGGCTACACCTTC. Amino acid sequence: CASSAPGGQVDGYTF. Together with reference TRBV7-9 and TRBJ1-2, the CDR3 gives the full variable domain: DTGVSQNPRHKITKRGQNVTFRCDPISEHNRLYWYRQTLGQGPEFLTYFQNEAQLEKSRLLSDRFSAERPKGSFSTLEIQRTEQGDSAMYLCASSAPGGQVDGYTFGSGTRLTVV.

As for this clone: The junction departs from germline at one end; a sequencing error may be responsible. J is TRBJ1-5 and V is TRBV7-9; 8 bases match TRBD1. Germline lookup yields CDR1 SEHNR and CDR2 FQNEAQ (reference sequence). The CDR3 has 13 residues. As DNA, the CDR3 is TGTTCCAGCAGGCCGGACAGGGAACAGCCCCAGCATTTT. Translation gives CSSRPDREQPQHF.

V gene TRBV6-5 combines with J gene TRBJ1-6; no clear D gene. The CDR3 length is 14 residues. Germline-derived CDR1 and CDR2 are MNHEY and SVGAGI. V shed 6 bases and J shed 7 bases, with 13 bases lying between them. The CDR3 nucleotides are TGTGCCAGCAGACAAGGAGAGCGGAATTCACCCCTCCACTTT. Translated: CASRQGERNSPLHF.

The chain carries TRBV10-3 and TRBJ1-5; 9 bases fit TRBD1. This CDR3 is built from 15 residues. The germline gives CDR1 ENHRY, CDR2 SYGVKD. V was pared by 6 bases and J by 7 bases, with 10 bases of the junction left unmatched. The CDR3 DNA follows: TGTGCCATCAGCGAGGGACAGGGATTTGGGCAGCCCCAGCATTTT. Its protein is CAISEGQGFGQPQHF.

The CDR3 reads CAWSVGDSSNQPQHF. CDR3 sequence (DNA): TGTGCCTGGAGTGTCGGCGACAGTAGCAATCAGCCCCAGCATTTT. V is TRBV30 and J is TRBJ1-5; tentatively, D is TRBD1 (5 bases). The CDR3 spans 15 residues. Germline V gene lookup returns CDR1 GTSNPN and CDR2 SVGIG (reference sequence). The V gene lost 0 bases and the J gene lost 0 bases, with 9 bases spanning the gap.

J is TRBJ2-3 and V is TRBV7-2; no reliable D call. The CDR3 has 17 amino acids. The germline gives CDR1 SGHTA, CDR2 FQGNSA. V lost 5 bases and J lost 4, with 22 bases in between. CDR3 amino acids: CASSLRERPRGADTQYF. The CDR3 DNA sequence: TGTGCCAGCAGCCTTAGAGAACGGCCGCGCGGTGCAGATACGCAGTATTTT.

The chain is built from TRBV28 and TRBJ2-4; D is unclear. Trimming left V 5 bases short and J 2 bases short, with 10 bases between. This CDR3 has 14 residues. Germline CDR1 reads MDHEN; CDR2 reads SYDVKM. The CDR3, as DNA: TGTGCCAGCAGTCCCGCCCTACCCAAAAACATTCAGTACTTC. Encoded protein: CASSPALPKNIQYF.

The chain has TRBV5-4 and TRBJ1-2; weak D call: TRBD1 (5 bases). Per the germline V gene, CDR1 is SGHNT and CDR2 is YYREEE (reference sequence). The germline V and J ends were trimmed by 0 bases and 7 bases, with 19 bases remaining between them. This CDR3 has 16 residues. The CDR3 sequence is CASSLGSGGRVSGYTF. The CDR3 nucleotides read TGTGCCAGCAGCTTGGGTTCGGGCGGCAGGGTGTCTGGCTACACCTTC.

The CDR3 here is CASSLARANTGELFF. CDR3 coding DNA: TGTGCCAGCAGCTTAGCCCGGGCGAACACCGGGGAGCTGTTTTTT. V usage is TRBV7-6 and J usage is TRBJ2-2; D is unclear. Germline V gives CDR1 SGHVS, CDR2 FNYEAQ. Trimming took off 0 bases at V and 0 bases at J, with 5 bases between the two ends. This CDR3 is built from 15 residues.

CDR3 coding DNA: TGTGCCAGCTCACCAATGCCCGCAGCGTCATACTCTACTAGCACAGATACGCAGTATTTT. Translating gives CASSPMPAASYSTSTDTQYF. The chain recombines TRBV18 with TRBJ2-3; D is undetermined. The CDR3 is 20 amino acids. From germline, CDR1 is KGHSH and CDR2 LQKENI. Trimming cost V 2 bases and J 0 bases, with 24 bases left between them.

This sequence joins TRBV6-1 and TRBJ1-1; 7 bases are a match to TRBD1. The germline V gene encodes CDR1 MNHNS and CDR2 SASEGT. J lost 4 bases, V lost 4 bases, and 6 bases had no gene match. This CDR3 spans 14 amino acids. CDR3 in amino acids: CASSGRQGPTEAFF. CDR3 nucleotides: TGTGCCAGCAGTGGAAGACAGGGCCCCACTGAAGCTTTCTTT.

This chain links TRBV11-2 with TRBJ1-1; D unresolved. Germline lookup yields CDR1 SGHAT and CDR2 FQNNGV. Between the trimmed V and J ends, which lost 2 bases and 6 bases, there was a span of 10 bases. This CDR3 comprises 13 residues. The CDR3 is CASSLHIEPEAFF. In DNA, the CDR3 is TGTGCCAGCAGCTTACATATTGAGCCTGAAGCTTTCTTT. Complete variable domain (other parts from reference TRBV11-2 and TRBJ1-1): EAGVAQSPRYKIIEKRQSVAFWCNPISGHATLYWYQQILGQGPKLLIQFQNNGVVDDSQLPKDRFSAERLKGVDSTLKIQPAKLEDSAVYLCASSLHIEPEAFFGQGTRLTVV.